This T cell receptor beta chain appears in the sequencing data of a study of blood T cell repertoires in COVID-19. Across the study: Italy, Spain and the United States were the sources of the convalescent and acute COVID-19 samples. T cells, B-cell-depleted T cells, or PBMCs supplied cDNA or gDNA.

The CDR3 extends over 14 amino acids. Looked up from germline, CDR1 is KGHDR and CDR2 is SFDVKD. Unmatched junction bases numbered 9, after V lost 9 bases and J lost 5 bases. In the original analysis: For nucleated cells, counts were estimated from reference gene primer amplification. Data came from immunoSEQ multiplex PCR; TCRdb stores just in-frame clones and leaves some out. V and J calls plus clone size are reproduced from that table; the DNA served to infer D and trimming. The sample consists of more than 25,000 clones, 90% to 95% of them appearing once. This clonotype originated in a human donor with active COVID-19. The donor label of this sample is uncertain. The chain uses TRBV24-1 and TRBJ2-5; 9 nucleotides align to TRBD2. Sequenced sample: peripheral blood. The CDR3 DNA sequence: TGTGCCACCGGCAGCGGGGGGCCAGGGGAGACCCAGTACTTC. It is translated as CATGSGGPGETQYF.